These 21 T cell receptor beta chains were all obtained from the same sample, sequenced in a study of cytomegalovirus exposure and HLA in healthy donors. The PCR contained 60 Vbeta and 13 Jbeta primers. The method was immunoSEQ multiplex PCR; TCRdb's version includes in-frame clones alone and lacks a portion of them. The table shows 100,000 or so clones, with approximately 76% occurring only once. Sequencing was done on a sample of PBMCs. The receptors stem from a man in his forties or fifties in good health and CMV-seronegative.

The V call is TRBV15, the J call TRBJ1-4, with D perhaps TRBD1 (5 bases). The CDR3 loop spans 16 amino acids. Germline loops: CDR1 LNHNV, CDR2 YYDKDF (reference sequence). V lost 0 bases and J 10 bases, leaving 18 bases between the germline ends. The CDR3 region has the DNA TGTGCCACCAGCAGAGACCCGGCGCAGGGTTGGCGAAAACTGTTTTTT. Protein sequence: CATSRDPAQGWRKLFF.

Comments on this clone: This sample also contains other DNA sequences that code for the same CDR3. The chain carries TRBV28 and TRBJ1-5; 9 nucleotides line up with TRBD1. V shed 6 bases and J 4 bases; nucleotides not matched to a gene: 4. Germline lookup yields CDR1 MDHEN and CDR2 SYDVKM. CDR3 size: 14 residues. Here the CDR3 reads CASRGQGGNQPQHF. Written as DNA, the CDR3 is TGTGCCAGCAGGGGACAGGGAGGTAATCAGCCCCAGCATTTT.

As DNA, the CDR3 is TGTGCCAGCAGCTTAGTTCCGGATGGCTACACCTTC. It is translated as CASSLVPDGYTF. The genes are TRBV7-2 and TRBJ1-2; D ambiguous. Germline V gene lookup returns CDR1 SGHTA and CDR2 FQGNSA. The V gene lost 1 base and the J gene lost 6 bases, with 6 bases spanning the gap. The CDR3 loop spans 12 amino acids.

As DNA, the CDR3 is TGTGCCAGCAGTTCCCGGGGGGACAGGGGCTACGAGCAGTACTTC. Residues: CASSSRGDRGYEQYF. The V gene is TRBV6-5, the J gene TRBJ2-7, with TRBD1 matching over 10 bases. The germline CDR1 and CDR2 sequences are MNHEY and SVGAGI. CDR3 length: 15 amino acids. V lost 4 bases and J lost 3; bases outside the gene matches: 6.

This rearrangement joins TRBV5-1 to TRBJ2-1; 15 bases align to TRBD2. This CDR3 comprises 16 residues. V trimming: 5 bases; J trimming: 8 bases; junction bases outside the gene matches: 8. Germline V CDR1 and CDR2: SGHRS, YFSETQ. The CDR3, as DNA: TGCGCCAGCAGTTGGGGACTAGCGGGGGGCCGCGATGAGCAGTTCTTC. It encodes CASSWGLAGGRDEQFF.

For the CDR3, the DNA is TGTGCCAGCAGCTCCGAGGACAGGGGAGGGGATACGCAGTATTTT. This sequence encodes CASSSEDRGGDTQYF. This chain links TRBV5-6 with TRBJ2-3; 9 bases line up with TRBD1. Germline V CDR1 and CDR2: SGHDT, YYEEEE. The CDR3 runs 15 residues. V lost 3 bases, J lost 6 bases, and 8 bases stayed unmatched.

The V gene is TRBV19, the J gene TRBJ1-5, with D hard to call. Germline V gene lookup returns CDR1 LNHDA and CDR2 SQIVND (reference sequence). Deletions cut 6 bases from V and 0 bases from J, with 9 bases between. This CDR3 spans 14 amino acids. The chain's CDR3 is CASSPNYSNQPQHF. The CDR3 DNA reads as TGTGCCAGTAGCCCCAACTATAGCAATCAGCCCCAGCATTTT. Variable domain in full (rest from reference TRBV19 and TRBJ1-5): DGGITQSPKYLFRKEGQNVTLSCEQNLNHDAMYWYRQDPGQGLRLIYYSQIVNDFQKGDIAEGYSVSREKKESFPLTVTSAQKNPTAFYLCASSPNYSNQPQHFGDGTRLSIL.

V is TRBV6-5 and J is TRBJ1-1; D not certain. V was cut by 4 bases and J by 1 base, with 10 bases left in between. Germline V gene sequence: CDR1 MNHEY, CDR2 SVGAGI. The CDR3 has 14 residues. The CDR3 is CASSLFTGNTEAFF. Here the CDR3 DNA reads TGTGCCAGCAGTTTGTTTACGGGGAACACTGAAGCTTTCTTT.

This chain links TRBV29-1 with TRBJ2-1; the match to TRBD2 covers 7 bases. Germline V gene sequence: CDR1 SQVTM, CDR2 ANQGSEA. This CDR3 region has 10 residues. Losses at the gene ends were 7 bases for V and 10 bases for J; bases not matched to a gene: 4. CDR3: CSGGAGEQFF. The CDR3 DNA reads TGCAGCGGGGGAGCGGGAGAGCAGTTCTTC.

This clone was counted a few times. The chain has TRBV18 and TRBJ1-2; 9 bases agree with TRBD1. The V gene end was trimmed by 3 bases and the J gene end by 3 bases; junction bases not matched to a gene: 5. The V gene's germline CDR1 is KGHSH and CDR2 LQKENI. The CDR3 runs 15 residues. Written as DNA, the CDR3 is TGTGCCAGCTCACCTCGACAGGGGGGGGACTATGGCTACACCTTC. It is translated as CASSPRQGGDYGYTF.

This chain uses TRBV15 with TRBJ1-1; D not resolved. Germline V gene sequence: CDR1 LNHNV, CDR2 YYDKDF (reference sequence). This CDR3 has 15 residues. With 0 bases removed from V and 1 base from J, the gap between germline ends came to 9 bases. The DNA for the CDR3 is TGTGCCACCAGCAGAGAAGGCCCGGGGAACACTGAAGCTTTCTTT. Its protein is CATSREGPGNTEAFF. The full variable domain, in which reference TRBV15 and TRBJ1-1 provide the parts outside the CDR3, is DAMVIQNPRYQVTQFGKPVTLSCSQTLNHNVMYWYQQKSSQAPKLLFHYYDKDFNNEADTPDNFQSRRPNTSFCFLDIRSPGLGDTAMYLCATSREGPGNTEAFFGQGTRLTVV.

The chain uses TRBV29-1 and TRBJ2-5; perhaps TRBD1 as D (5 bases). V dropped 8 bases and J dropped 0 bases, with 13 bases sitting between them. In germline, CDR1 is SQVTM, CDR2 ANQGSEA. The CDR3 length is 13 residues. CDR3 sequence reads: CSLKAGNQETQYF. The CDR3 DNA reads as TGCAGCCTGAAGGCAGGGAACCAAGAGACCCAGTACTTC.

V usage is TRBV7-9 and J usage is TRBJ1-1; D is unresolved. Trimming removed 2 bases from V and 4 bases from J, with 14 bases in between. The CDR3 length is 15 residues. CDR1 is SEHNR and CDR2 is FQNEAQ in the germline V gene (reference sequence). The CDR3 region has the DNA TGTGCCAGCAGCTTACGCGCGGTAGTGGGCACTGAAGCTTTCTTT. Translated, it gives CASSLRAVVGTEAFF.

This sequence joins TRBV29-1 and TRBJ2-1; 7 nucleotides align to TRBD2. The V gene end was trimmed by 2 bases and the J gene end by 7 bases; junction bases not matched to a gene: 11. From germline, CDR1 is SQVTM and CDR2 ANQGSEA. This CDR3 comprises 15 residues. CDR3 DNA: TGCAGCGTTGAACTAGGGACTACGGCTAAGAATGAGCAGTTCTTC. It encodes CSVELGTTAKNEQFF.

This clone occurred once. The chain has TRBV28 and TRBJ1-2, with D perhaps matching TRBD1 (6 bases). The germline V and J ends were trimmed by 7 bases and 3 bases, with 15 bases remaining between them. Germline V gene data show CDR1 as MDHEN and CDR2 as SYDVKM. The CDR3 has 14 residues. CDR3 amino acids: CASTPNRADYGYTF. In DNA form, the CDR3 reads TGTGCCAGCACCCCAAACAGGGCAGACTATGGCTACACCTTC.

V usage is TRBV21-1 and J usage is TRBJ2-7; whether TRBD2, the table's D call, matches the DNA was not checked. TRBV21-1 is recorded as a pseudogene. The CDR3 runs to 14 residues. CDR3 amino acids: CATLGGLPSYEQYV. CDR3 DNA: TGTGCCACCCTAGGGGGACTACCCTCCTACGAGCAGTACGTC.

The V gene is TRBV7-9, the J gene TRBJ1-1, with D maybe TRBD1 (6 bases). The ends were cut back, 1 base at V and 11 bases at J, with 14 bases in the middle. CDR1 SEHNR and CDR2 FQNEAQ come from the germline V gene (reference sequence). The CDR3 extends over 13 amino acids. CDR3 loop: CASSLGATGIAFF. Here the CDR3 DNA reads TGTGCCAGCAGCTTAGGAGCCACAGGGATTGCTTTCTTT.

This sequence joins TRBV4-1 and TRBJ2-1; 8 bases match TRBD1. The CDR3 is 19 residues long. Germline-derived CDR1 and CDR2 are MGHRA and YSYEKL. After removal of 7 bases from V and 5 bases from J, the junction contained 22 bases not matched to a gene. CDR3 sequence reads: CASMGDGFFADREDNEQFF. The CDR3 DNA reads TGCGCCAGCATGGGGGATGGCTTTTTCGCGGACAGGGAAGACAATGAGCAGTTCTTC.

This clone was detected only a few times. The chain employs TRBV28 and TRBJ1-4; tentatively, D is TRBD1 (5 bases). Germline lookup yields CDR1 MDHEN and CDR2 SYDVKM. Trimming pared 3 bases from V and 10 bases from J, leaving 12 bases between. The CDR3 sequence is 13 residues long. The CDR3 spells CASSFGGARKLFF. The CDR3, as DNA: TGTGCCAGCAGTTTCGGGGGAGCGAGAAAACTGTTTTTT.

V is TRBV5-1 and J is TRBJ2-1, with D possibly TRBD1 on 5 matching bases. This CDR3 spans 16 amino acids. V was cut by 0 bases and J by 0 bases, with 10 bases left in between. Germline loops: CDR1 SGHRS, CDR2 YFSETQ. CDR3 nucleotide sequence: TGCGCCAGCAGCTTGGGGCTGACAGCCTCCTACAATGAGCAGTTCTTC. It is translated as CASSLGLTASYNEQFF.

The chain couples TRBV5-5 to TRBJ2-6; 7 bases line up with TRBD2. This CDR3 has 15 residues. Germline CDR1 SGHKS, CDR2 YYEKEE (reference sequence). J gave up 0 bases and V 5 bases, and 2 bases lay outside the gene matches. CDR3 DNA sequence: TGTGCCAGCAGTGGGGGGGGCTCTGGGGCCAACGTCCTGACTTTC. It translates to CASSGGGSGANVLTF.